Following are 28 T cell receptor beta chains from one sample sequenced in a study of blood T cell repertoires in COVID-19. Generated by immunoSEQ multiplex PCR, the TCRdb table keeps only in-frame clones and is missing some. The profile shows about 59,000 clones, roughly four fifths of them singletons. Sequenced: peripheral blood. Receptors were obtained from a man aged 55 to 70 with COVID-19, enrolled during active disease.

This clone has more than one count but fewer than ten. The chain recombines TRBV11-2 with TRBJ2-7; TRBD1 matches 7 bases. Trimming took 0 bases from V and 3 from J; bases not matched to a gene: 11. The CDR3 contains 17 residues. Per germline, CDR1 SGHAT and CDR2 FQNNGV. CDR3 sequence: CASSLDRDSHILYEQYF. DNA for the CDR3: TGTGCCAGCAGCTTAGATCGGGACAGCCATATCCTCTACGAGCAGTACTTC.

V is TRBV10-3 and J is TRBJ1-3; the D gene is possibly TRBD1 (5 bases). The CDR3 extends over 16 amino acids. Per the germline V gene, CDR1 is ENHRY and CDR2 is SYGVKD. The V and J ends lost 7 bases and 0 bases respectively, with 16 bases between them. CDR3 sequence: CAITEERTRSGNTIYF. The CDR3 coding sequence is TGTGCCATCACCGAGGAGAGGACACGCTCTGGAAACACCATATATTTT.

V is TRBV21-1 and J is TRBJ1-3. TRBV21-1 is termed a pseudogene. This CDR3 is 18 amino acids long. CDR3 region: CASSKVRRGYISGNTIYF. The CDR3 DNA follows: TGTGCCAGCAGCAAAGTCCGGCGGGGCTATATTTCTGGAAACACCATATATTTT.

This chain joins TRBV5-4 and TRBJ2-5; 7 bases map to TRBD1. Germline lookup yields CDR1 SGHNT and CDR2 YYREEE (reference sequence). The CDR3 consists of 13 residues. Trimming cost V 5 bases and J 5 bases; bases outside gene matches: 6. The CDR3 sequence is CASRGRGSETQYF. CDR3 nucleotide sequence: TGTGCCAGCAGGGGCAGGGGGAGTGAGACCCAGTACTTC.

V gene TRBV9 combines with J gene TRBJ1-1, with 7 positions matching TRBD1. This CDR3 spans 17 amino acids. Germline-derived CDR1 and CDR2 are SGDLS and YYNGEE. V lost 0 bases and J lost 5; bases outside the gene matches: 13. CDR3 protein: CASSVDPGGSLGTEAFF. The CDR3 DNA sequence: TGTGCCAGCAGCGTAGACCCAGGGGGAAGTTTGGGTACTGAAGCTTTCTTT.

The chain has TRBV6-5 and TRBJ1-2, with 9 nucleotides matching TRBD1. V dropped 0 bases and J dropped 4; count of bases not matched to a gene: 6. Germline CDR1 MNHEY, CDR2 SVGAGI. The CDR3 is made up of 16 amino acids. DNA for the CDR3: TGTGCCAGCAGTTACTCGGGCCGGGACAGGGCCTATGGCTACACCTTC. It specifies CASSYSGRDRAYGYTF.

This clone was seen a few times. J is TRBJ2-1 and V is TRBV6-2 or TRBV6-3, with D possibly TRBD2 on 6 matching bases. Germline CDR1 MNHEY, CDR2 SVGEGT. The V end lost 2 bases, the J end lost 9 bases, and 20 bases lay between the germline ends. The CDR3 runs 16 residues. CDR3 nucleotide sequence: TGTGCCAGCAGTTACGATGGTTGGAGGGGAGGAGGTGAGCAGTTCTTC. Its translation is CASSYDGWRGGGEQFF.

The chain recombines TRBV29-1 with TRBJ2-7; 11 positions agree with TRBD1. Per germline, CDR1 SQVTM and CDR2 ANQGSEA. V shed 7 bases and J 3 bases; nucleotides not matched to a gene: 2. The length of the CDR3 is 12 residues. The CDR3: CSGGTGGYEQYF. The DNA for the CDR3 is TGCAGCGGCGGGACAGGGGGCTACGAGCAGTACTTC.

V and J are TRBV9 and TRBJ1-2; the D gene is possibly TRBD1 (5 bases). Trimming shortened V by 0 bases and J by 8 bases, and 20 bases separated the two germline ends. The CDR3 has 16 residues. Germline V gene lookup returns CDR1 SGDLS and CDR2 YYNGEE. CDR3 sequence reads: CASSVDFRAWGHGYTF. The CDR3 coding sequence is TGTGCCAGCAGCGTAGACTTTAGGGCGTGGGGCCACGGCTACACCTTC.

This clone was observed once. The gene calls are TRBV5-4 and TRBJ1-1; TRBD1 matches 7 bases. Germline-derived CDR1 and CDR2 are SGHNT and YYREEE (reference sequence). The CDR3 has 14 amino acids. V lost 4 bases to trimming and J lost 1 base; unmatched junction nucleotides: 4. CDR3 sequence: CASSAGQANTEAFF. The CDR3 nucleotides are TGTGCCAGCAGCGCTGGACAGGCGAACACTGAAGCTTTCTTT.

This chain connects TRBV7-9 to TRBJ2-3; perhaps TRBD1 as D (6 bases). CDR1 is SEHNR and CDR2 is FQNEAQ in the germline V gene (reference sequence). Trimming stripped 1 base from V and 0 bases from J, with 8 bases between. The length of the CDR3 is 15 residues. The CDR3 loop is CASSLVQGSTDTQYF. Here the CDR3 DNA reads TGTGCCAGCAGCTTAGTCCAGGGGAGCACAGATACGCAGTATTTT.

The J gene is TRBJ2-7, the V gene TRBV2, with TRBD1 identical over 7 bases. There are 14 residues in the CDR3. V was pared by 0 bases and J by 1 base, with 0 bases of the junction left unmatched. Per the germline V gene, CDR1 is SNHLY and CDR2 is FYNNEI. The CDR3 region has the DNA TGTGCCAGCAGTGAAGCGGGACAGTCCTACGAGCAGTACTTC. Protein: CASSEAGQSYEQYF.

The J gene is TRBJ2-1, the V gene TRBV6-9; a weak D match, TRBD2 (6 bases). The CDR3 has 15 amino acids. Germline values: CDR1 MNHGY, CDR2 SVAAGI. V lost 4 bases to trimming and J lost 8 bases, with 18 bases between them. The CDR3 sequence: CASSWAGPGPDEQFF. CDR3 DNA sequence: TGTGCCAGCAGTTGGGCGGGGCCCGGCCCGGATGAGCAGTTCTTC.

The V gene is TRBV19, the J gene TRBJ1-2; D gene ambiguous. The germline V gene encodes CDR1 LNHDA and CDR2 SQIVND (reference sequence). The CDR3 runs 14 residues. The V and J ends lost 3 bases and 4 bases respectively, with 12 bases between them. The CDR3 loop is CASSMRAESYGYTF. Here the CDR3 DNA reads TGTGCCAGTAGTATGCGGGCGGAGAGCTATGGCTACACCTTC.

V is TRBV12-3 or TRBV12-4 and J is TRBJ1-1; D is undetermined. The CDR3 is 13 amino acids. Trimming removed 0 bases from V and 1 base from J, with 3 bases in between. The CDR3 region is CASSLAGNTEAFF. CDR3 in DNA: TGTGCCAGCAGTTTAGCCGGGAACACTGAAGCTTTCTTT.

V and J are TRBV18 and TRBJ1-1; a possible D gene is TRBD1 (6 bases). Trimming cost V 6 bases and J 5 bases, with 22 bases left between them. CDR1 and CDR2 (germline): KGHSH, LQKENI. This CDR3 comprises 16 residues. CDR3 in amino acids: CASSLDRPGRGTEAFF. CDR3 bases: TGTGCCAGCTCTCTCGATCGACCGGGAAGGGGGACTGAAGCTTTCTTT. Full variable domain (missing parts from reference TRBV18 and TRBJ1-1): NAGVMQNPRHLVRRRGQEARLRCSPMKGHSHVYWYRQLPEEGLKFMVYLQKENIIDESGMPKERFSAEFPKEGPSILRIQQVVRGDSAAYFCASSLDRPGRGTEAFFGQGTRLTVV.

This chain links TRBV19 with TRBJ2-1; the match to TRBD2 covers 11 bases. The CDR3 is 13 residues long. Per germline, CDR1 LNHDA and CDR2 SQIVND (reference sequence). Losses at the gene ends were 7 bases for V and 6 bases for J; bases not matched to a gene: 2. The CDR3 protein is CASNSGRANEQFF. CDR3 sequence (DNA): TGTGCCAGTAATAGCGGGAGGGCCAATGAGCAGTTCTTC.

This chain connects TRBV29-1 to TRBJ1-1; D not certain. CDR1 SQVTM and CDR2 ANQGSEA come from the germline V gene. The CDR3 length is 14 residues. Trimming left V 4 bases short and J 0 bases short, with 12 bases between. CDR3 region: CSVGFRQVNTEAFF. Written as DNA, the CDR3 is TGCAGCGTTGGGTTCCGGCAGGTGAACACTGAAGCTTTCTTT.

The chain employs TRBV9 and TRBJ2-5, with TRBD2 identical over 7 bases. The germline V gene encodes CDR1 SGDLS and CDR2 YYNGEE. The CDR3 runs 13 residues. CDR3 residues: CASGRDGRETQYF. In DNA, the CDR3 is TGTGCGTCTGGGAGGGACGGAAGGGAGACCCAGTACTTC. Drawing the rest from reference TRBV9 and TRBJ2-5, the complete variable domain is DSGVTQTPKHLITATGQRVTLRCSPRSGDLSVYWYQQSLDQGLQFLIQYYNGEERAKGNILERFSAQQFPDLHSELNLSSLELGDSALYFCASGRDGRETQYFGPGTRLLVL.

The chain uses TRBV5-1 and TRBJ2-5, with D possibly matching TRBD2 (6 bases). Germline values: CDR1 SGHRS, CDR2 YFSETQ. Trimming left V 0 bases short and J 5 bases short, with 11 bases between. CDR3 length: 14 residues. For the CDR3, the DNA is TGCGCCAGCAGCTTGGTAGCGGCCGGGGAGACCCAGTACTTC. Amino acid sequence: CASSLVAAGETQYF.

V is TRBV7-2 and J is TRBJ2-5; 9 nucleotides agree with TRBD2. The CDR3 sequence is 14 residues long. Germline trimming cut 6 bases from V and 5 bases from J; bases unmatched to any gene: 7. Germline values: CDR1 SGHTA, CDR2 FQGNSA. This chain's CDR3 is CASSIAGAGETQYF. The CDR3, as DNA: TGTGCCAGCAGTATAGCGGGAGCCGGGGAGACCCAGTACTTC.

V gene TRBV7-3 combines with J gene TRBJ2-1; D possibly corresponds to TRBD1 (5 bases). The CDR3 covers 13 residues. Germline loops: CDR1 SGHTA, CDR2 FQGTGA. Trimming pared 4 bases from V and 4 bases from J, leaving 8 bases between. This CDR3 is CASSSGHYNEQFF. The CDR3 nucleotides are TGTGCCAGCAGCTCCGGACATTACAATGAGCAGTTCTTC.

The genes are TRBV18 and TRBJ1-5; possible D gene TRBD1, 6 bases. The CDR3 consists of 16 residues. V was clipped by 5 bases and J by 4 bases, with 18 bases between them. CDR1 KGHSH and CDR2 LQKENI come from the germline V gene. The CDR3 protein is CASSRETGLGNQPQHF. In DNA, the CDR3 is TGTGCCAGCTCAAGAGAAACAGGGTTAGGGAATCAGCCCCAGCATTTT.

The CDR3 DNA reads as TGCGCCAGCAGCCCCACCACTCTAGCGGGGGGCACCGGGGAGCTGTTTTTT. This gives the protein CASSPTTLAGGTGELFF. This chain uses TRBV5-1 with TRBJ2-2, with TRBD2 identical over 11 bases. This CDR3 is 17 amino acids long. CDR1 and CDR2 (germline): SGHRS, YFSETQ. Trimming took 4 bases from V and 4 from J; bases not matched to a gene: 9.

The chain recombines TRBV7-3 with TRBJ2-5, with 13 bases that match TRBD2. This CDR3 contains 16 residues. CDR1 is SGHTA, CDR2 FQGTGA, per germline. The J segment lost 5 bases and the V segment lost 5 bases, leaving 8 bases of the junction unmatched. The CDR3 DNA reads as TGTGCCAGCAGCCCGACTAGCGGGGGGCCTAGGGAGACCCAGTACTTC. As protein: CASSPTSGGPRETQYF.

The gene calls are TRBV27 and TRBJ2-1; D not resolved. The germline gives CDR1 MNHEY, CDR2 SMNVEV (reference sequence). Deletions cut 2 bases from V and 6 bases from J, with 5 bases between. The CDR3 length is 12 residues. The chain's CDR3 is CASSLLGNEQFF. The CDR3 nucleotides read TGTGCCAGCAGTTTACTCGGCAATGAGCAGTTCTTC.

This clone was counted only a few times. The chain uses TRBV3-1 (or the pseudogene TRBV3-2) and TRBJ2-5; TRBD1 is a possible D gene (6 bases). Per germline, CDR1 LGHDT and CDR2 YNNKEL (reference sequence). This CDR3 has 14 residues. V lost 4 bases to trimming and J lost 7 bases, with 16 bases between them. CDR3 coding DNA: TGTGCCAGCAGCCCCCAGACAGGTTCGGGGACCCAGTACTTC. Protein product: CASSPQTGSGTQYF.

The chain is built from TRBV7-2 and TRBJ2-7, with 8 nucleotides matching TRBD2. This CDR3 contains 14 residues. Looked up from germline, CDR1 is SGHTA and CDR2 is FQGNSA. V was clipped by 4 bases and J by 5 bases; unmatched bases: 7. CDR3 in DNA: TGTGCCAGCAGCTACCTTAGCGGGGTTGACGAGCAGTACTTC. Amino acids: CASSYLSGVDEQYF.